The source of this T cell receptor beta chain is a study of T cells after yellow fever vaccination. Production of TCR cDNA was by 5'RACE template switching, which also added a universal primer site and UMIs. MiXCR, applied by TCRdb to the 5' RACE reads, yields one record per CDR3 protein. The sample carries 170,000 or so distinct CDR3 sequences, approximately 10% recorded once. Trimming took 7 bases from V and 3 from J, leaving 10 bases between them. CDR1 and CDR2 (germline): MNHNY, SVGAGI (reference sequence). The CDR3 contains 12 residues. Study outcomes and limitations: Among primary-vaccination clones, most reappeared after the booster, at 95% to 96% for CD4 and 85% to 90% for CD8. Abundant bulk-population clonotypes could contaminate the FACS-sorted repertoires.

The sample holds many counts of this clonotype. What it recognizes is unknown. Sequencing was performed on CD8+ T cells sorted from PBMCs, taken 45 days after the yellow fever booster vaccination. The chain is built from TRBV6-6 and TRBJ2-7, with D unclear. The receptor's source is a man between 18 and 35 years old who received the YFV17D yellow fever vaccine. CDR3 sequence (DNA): TGTGCCAGCACGTCTGAAAACTACGAGCAGTACGTC. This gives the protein CASTSENYEQYV.